Shown below are 15 T cell receptor beta chains from a single sample sequenced in a study of shared clonotypes between healthy human individuals. Data came from immunoSEQ multiplex PCR; TCRdb stores just in-frame clones and leaves some out. The sample shows around 1.1 million clones, approximately 80% of them seen only once. Sequenced sample: memory CD4+ T cells from PBMCs. Subset: CD45RA-negative fraction. The receptor source for this set is a man in his late teens or twenties in good health. Some clones in this sample may be carry-over from other donors' samples.

The J gene is TRBJ2-3, the V gene TRBV5-1; 7 bases align to TRBD2. V trimming: 4 bases; J trimming: 2 bases; junction bases outside the gene matches: 10. In germline, CDR1 is SGHRS, CDR2 YFSETQ. This CDR3 spans 16 amino acids. The CDR3 DNA is TGCGCCAGCAGCCGTCGACCTAGCGGAGCCACAGATACGCAGTATTTT. This codes for CASSRRPSGATDTQYF.

The V and J genes are TRBV6-5 and TRBJ2-7; 7 nucleotides match TRBD2. This CDR3 contains 14 residues. The germline V gene encodes CDR1 MNHEY and CDR2 SVGAGI. Trimming removed 7 bases from V and 3 bases from J; junction bases left unmatched: 9. CDR3 nucleotides: TGTGCCAGCACTTTGGGACTAAAGTACTACGAGCAGTACTTC. Amino acids: CASTLGLKYYEQYF.

V is TRBV25-1 and J is TRBJ2-3, with 9 positions matching TRBD2. Unmatched junction bases numbered 14, after V lost 8 bases and J lost 2 bases. Germline CDR1 is MGHDK and CDR2 is SYGVNS. This CDR3 is 17 amino acids long. The CDR3 DNA reads as TGTGCCAGCCCGAACCCCGGGACTAGCCCAGCCACAGATACGCAGTATTTT. This encodes CASPNPGTSPATDTQYF.

The V gene is TRBV7-2, the J gene TRBJ2-6; D call uncertain. The CDR3 sequence is 13 residues long. The V end lost 11 bases, the J end lost 0 bases, and 8 bases lay between the germline ends. Looked up from germline, CDR1 is SGHTA and CDR2 is FQGNSA. The CDR3 DNA is TGTGCCTCTCAGAACTCTGGGGCCAACGTCCTGACTTTC. Translation gives CASQNSGANVLTF.

This clone was counted only a few times. J is TRBJ1-4 and V is TRBV28; D is undetermined. Trimming cost V 3 bases and J 7 bases, with 18 bases left between them. CDR3 size: 16 residues. Germline loops: CDR1 MDHEN, CDR2 SYDVKM. The DNA for the CDR3 is TGTGCCAGCAGTTTCCCTCGTCCCGGAGGGCGTGAAAAACTGTTTTTT. Amino acids: CASSFPRPGGREKLFF.

The DNA of the CDR3 is TGTGCCAGTAGTGCCTCCGGGACAGGGACTTACGAGCAGTACTTC. This codes for CASSASGTGTYEQYF. The rearrangement joins TRBV19 to TRBJ2-7; TRBD1 matches 9 bases. Germline V lookup: CDR1 LNHDA, CDR2 SQIVND (reference sequence). CDR3 length equals 15 residues. V dropped 5 bases and J dropped 4; count of bases not matched to a gene: 9.

This clone was detected only once. The chain employs TRBV15 and TRBJ2-1; D may be TRBD1 (6 bases). CDR1 is LNHNV, CDR2 YYDKDF, per germline (reference sequence). Trimming removed 7 bases at V and 9 bases at J, with 19 bases between. This CDR3 spans 14 amino acids. For the CDR3, the DNA is TGTGCCACCATTTCCGCAGGGGCCAAGGGTGAGCAGTTCTTC. As protein: CATISAGAKGEQFF. The complete variable domain, with remaining parts taken from reference TRBV15 and TRBJ2-1, reads DAMVIQNPRYQVTQFGKPVTLSCSQTLNHNVMYWYQQKSSQAPKLLFHYYDKDFNNEADTPDNFQSRRPNTSFCFLDIRSPGLGDTAMYLCATISAGAKGEQFFGPGTRLTVL.

This clone was counted only a few times. The CDR3 is CASRSTGAQGKLFF. DNA for the CDR3: TGTGCCAGCAGGTCTACAGGGGCCCAGGGAAAACTGTTTTTT. The chain has TRBV28 and TRBJ1-4; 7 nucleotides agree with TRBD1. V lost 6 bases to trimming and J lost 10 bases; unmatched junction nucleotides: 11. The length of the CDR3 is 14 residues. Germline assignment: CDR1 MDHEN and CDR2 SYDVKM.

The chain is built from TRBV28 and TRBJ1-5; 10 nucleotides agree with TRBD1. Germline assignment: CDR1 MDHEN and CDR2 SYDVKM. V shed 5 bases, J shed 5 bases, and the junction held 15 bases outside the gene matches. The CDR3 length is 18 residues. DNA for the CDR3: TGTGCCAGCAGTAATAACCTAAAACAGGACAGGGGGGATCAGCCCCAGCATTTT. It is translated as CASSNNLKQDRGDQPQHF.

This sequence joins TRBV5-1 and TRBJ2-5; 10 bases line up with TRBD2. The CDR3 runs 15 residues. V lost 4 bases to trimming and J lost 5 bases; unmatched junction nucleotides: 8. Germline CDR1 is SGHRS and CDR2 is YFSETQ. CDR3 loop: CASSDEREGGETQYF. CDR3 nucleotide sequence: TGCGCCAGCAGCGACGAGCGGGAGGGCGGGGAGACCCAGTACTTC.

The rearrangement uses TRBV6-1 and TRBJ1-3; weak D call: TRBD1 (6 bases). V was pared by 6 bases and J by 0 bases, with 12 bases between. Germline V gene data show CDR1 as MNHNS and CDR2 as SASEGT. This CDR3 has 15 amino acids. CDR3 sequence reads: CASSIDRTSGNTIYF. As DNA, the CDR3 is TGTGCCAGCAGCATTGACAGGACCTCTGGAAACACCATATATTTT.

The chain combines TRBV5-1 with TRBJ2-1; the D gene is possibly TRBD2 (6 bases). Trimming took 0 bases from V and 2 from J, leaving 15 bases between them. The CDR3 spans 17 residues. Germline CDR1 is SGHRS and CDR2 is YFSETQ. DNA for the CDR3: TGCGCCAGCAGCTTGGGGACGCTAGCGCTGACCTACAATGAGCAGTTCTTC. Translating gives CASSLGTLALTYNEQFF.

The CDR3 loop is CASSFNREAYEQYF. In nucleotides, the CDR3 is TGTGCCAGCAGTTTCAACAGGGAGGCCTACGAGCAGTACTTC. V gene TRBV6-5 combines with J gene TRBJ2-7, with D tentatively TRBD1 or TRBD2 (6 bases each). CDR1 and CDR2 (germline): MNHEY, SVGAGI. V gave up 4 bases and J gave up 2 bases, with 12 bases separating them. CDR3 length: 14 amino acids.

The chain links TRBV27 to TRBJ2-2; TRBD2 aligns across 10 bases. Germline V gives CDR1 MNHEY, CDR2 SMNVEV (reference sequence). This CDR3 spans 16 amino acids. V lost 5 bases, J lost 5 bases, and 8 bases stayed unmatched. For the CDR3, the DNA is TGTGCCAGCAGTCCGACCCCTAGCGGGAGAACCGGGGAGCTGTTTTTT. Protein sequence: CASSPTPSGRTGELFF.

This chain joins TRBV5-1 and TRBJ2-1, with 8 bases that match TRBD1. CDR1 and CDR2 (germline): SGHRS, YFSETQ. Trimming cost V 4 bases and J 5 bases; bases outside gene matches: 8. The CDR3 sequence is 15 residues long. The DNA for the CDR3 is TGCGCCAGCAGCATAGACAGGGGATTCAACAATGAGCAGTTCTTC. Its protein product is CASSIDRGFNNEQFF.